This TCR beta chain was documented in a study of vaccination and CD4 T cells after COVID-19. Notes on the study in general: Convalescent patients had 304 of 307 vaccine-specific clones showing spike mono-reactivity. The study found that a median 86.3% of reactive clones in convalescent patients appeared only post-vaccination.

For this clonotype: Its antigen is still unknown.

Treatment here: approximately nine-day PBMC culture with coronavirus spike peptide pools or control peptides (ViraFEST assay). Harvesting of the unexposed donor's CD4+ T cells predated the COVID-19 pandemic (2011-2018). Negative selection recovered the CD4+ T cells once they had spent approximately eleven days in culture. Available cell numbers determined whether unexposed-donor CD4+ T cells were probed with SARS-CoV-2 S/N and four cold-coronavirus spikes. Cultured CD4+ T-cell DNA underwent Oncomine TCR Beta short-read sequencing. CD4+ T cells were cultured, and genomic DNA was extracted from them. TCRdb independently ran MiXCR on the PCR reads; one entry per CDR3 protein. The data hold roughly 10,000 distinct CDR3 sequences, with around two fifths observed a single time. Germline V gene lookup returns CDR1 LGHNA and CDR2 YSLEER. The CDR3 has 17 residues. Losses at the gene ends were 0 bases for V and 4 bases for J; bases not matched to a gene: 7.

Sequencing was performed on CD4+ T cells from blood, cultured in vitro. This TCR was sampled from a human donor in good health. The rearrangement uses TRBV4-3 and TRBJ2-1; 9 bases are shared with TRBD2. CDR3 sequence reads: CASSQDARTSAYNEQFF. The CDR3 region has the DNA TGCGCCAGCAGCCAAGATGCCCGGACTAGCGCTTACAATGAGCAGTTCTTC.